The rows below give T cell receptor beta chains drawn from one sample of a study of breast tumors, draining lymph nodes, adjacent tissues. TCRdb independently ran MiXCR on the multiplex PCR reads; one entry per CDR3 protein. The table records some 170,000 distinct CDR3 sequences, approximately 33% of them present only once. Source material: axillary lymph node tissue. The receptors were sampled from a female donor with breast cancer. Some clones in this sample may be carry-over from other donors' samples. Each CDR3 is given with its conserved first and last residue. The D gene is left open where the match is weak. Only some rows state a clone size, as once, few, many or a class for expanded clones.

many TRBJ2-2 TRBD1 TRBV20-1 TGCAGTGCTAGGACAGGGGCTAGATCGAACACCGGGGAGCTGTTTTTT CSARTGARSNTGELFF
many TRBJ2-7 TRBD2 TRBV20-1 TGCAGTGCTAGAGTCCTAGCGGGGGAAGCGAACGAGCAGTACTTC CSARVLAGEANEQYF
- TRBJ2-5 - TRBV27 TGTGCCAGCAGTTTACTGCCCACACCTCAAGAGACCCAGTACTTC CASSLLPTPQETQYF
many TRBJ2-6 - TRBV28 TGTGCCAGCAGTTTAAACTCTGGGGCCAACGTCCTGACTTTC CASSLNSGANVLTF
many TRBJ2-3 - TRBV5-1 TGCGCCAGCAGCTTTACAGGAGAGGAGACAGATACGCAGTATTTT CASSFTGEETDTQYF
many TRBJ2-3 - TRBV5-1 TGCGCCAGCAGCTTGGGGAACCAGGGGACAGATACGCAGTATTTT CASSLGNQGTDTQYF
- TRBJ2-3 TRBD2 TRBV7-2 TGTGCCAGCAGCTTAGGGAGCGGGGGGTACAATGAGCAGTATTTT CASSLGSGGYNEQYF
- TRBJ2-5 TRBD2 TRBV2 TGTGCCAGCAGTGATCTAGCGGGAGAACGGTCAGAGACCCAGTACTTC CASSDLAGERSETQYF
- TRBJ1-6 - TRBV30 TGTGCCTGGAGGTCGGGAAATAATTCACCCCTCCACTTT CAWRSGNNSPLHF
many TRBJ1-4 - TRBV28 TGTGCCAGCAGTTTATTGTTGGGAAGGACTAATGAAAAACTGTTTTTT CASSLLLGRTNEKLFF
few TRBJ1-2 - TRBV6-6 TGTGCCAGCGCTCCCCGGGATTATGGCTACACCTTC CASAPRDYGYTF
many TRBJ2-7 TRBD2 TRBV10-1 TGCGCCAGCCGCAGTACGAGCGGGAACCACGAGCAGTACTTC CASRSTSGNHEQYF
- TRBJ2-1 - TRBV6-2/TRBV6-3 TGTGCCAACATCGACCGGGACCGAGGATACAATGAGCAGTTCTTC CANIDRDRGYNEQFF
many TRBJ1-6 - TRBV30 TGTGCCTGGACTTATCCGGGGGACCTCTATAATTCACCCCTCCACTTT CAWTYPGDLYNSPLHF
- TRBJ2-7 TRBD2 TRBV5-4 TGTGCCAGCAGTCTCAGACTAGCGGGAGCCCACGAGCAGTACTTC CASSLRLAGAHEQYF
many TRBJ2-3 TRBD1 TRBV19 TGTGCCAGTAGTATGAACCCGGGACAGGGGTCGGATACGCAGTATTTT CASSMNPGQGSDTQYF
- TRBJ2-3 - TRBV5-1 TGCGCCAGCAGCTTGGTAGAGCGGCTATACAATGAGCAGTATTTT CASSLVERLYNEQYF
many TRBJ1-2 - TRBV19 TGTGCCAGTAGTCCCCGGGACTTGTACAAAGGTGGCTACACCTTC CASSPRDLYKGGYTF
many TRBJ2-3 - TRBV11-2 TGTGCCAGCAGCCCCGGGGGGCTCATCACAGATACGCAGTATTTT CASSPGGLITDTQYF
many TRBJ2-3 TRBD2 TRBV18 TGTGCCAGCTCACCTAGCGGGGGATTCACAGATACGCAGTATTTT CASSPSGGFTDTQYF
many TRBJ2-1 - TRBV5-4 TGTGCCAGCAGCAGGCAGATCGGAAGCTCCTACAATGAGCAGTTCTTC CASSRQIGSSYNEQFF
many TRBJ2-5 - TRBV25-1 TGTGCCAGCAGTGGGCCAGCACAAGAGACCCAGTACTTC CASSGPAQETQYF
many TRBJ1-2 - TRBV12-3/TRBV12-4 TGTGCCAGCAGTTTACTGGCTATAAGCTATGGCTACACCTTC CASSLLAISYGYTF
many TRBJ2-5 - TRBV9 TGTGCCAGCAGCGTAGGGTGGTTGCAAGAGACCCAGTACTTC CASSVGWLQETQYF
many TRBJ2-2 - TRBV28 TGTGCCAGCAGTCCCCTAACAGGGCCCGGGGAGCTGTTTTTT CASSPLTGPGELFF
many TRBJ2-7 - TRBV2 TGTGCCAGCAGGGAGCAGGCCTACGAGCAGTACTTC CASREQAYEQYF
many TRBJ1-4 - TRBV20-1 TGCAGTGCCTTCGCCTCAACTAATGAAAAACTGTTTTTT CSAFASTNEKLFF
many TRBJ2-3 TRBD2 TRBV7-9 TGTGCCAGCAGCTTAGTGGCGGGGGGGGCAGATACGCAGTATTTT CASSLVAGGADTQYF
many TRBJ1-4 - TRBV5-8 TGTGCCAGCAGCTTGTGGGGGGAAAAACTGTTTTTT CASSLWGEKLFF
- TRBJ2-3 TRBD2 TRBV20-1 TGCAGTGCTAGAGCTATGACTAGCGGGAGTTTCATAGATACGCAGTATTTT CSARAMTSGSFIDTQYF
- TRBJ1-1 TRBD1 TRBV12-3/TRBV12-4 TGTGCCAGCAGCAGGAGGGGGCAAAGTAACACTGAAGCTTTCTTT CASSRRGQSNTEAFF
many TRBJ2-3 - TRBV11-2 TGTGCCAGCAGCTTAGAGCCACGGGGGGCTAGCACAGATACGCAGTATTTT CASSLEPRGASTDTQYF
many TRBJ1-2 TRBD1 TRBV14 TGTGCCAGCAGCAAACACAGGGGTGGAGACTATGGCTACACCTTC CASSKHRGGDYGYTF
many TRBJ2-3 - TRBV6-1 TGTGCCAGCAGTCCGGACAGTTCATGGGGAGATACGCAGTATTTT CASSPDSSWGDTQYF
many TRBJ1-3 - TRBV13 TGTGCCAGCAGCTACCAGGATGGAAACACCATATATTTT CASSYQDGNTIYF
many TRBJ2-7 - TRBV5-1 TGCGCCAGCAGCTTGGACAGAGACGAGCAGTACTTC CASSLDRDEQYF
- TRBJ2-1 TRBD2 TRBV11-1 TGCGCCAGCAGCCTATGGACTAGTAACAATGAGCAGTTCTTC CASSLWTSNNEQFF
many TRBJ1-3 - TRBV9 TGTGCCAGCAGCGTAGACCCAGGCCCCTCTGGAAACACCATATATTTT CASSVDPGPSGNTIYF
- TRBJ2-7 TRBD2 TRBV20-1 TGCATTGCTAGGGGACTAGCGGGAGAGGCCTACGAGCAGTACTTC CIARGLAGEAYEQYF
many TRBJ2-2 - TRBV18 TGTGCCAGCTCCCCCGACAAGAACACCGGGGAGCTGTTTTTT CASSPDKNTGELFF
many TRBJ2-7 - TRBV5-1 TGCGCCAGCAGCTGGAACGGACAGTTAATTGAAGAGCAGTACTTC CASSWNGQLIEEQYF
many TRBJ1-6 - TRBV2 TGTGCCAGCAGTGAAGGCAGGGCTTCACCCCTCCACTTT CASSEGRASPLHF
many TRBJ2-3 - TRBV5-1 TGCGCCAGCAGCTCGGGACTTGAGAGCACAGATACGCAGTATTTT CASSSGLESTDTQYF
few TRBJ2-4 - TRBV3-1 TGTGCCAGCAGCCCACAGGGTCGGGACATTCAGTACTTC CASSPQGRDIQYF